The next 25 T cell receptor beta chains were all read from a single sample in a study of tumor-infiltrating lymphocytes in glioblastoma multiforme. Multiple V-beta primers and a C-beta primer amplified TCRB from RNA. TCRdb itself ran the multiplex PCR reads through MiXCR, one entry per CDR3 protein. The sample includes some 15,000 distinct CDR3 sequences, more than 65% seen only once; the top ten take about 50%. The sample consisted of brain tumor tissue. The receptors originated from a male donor with glioblastoma.

Worth noting for this clonotype: Sequence at one end of the junction differs from germline and may be a read error. The chain has TRBV11-2 and TRBJ1-5; the D gene is possibly TRBD1 (5 bases). CDR1 and CDR2 from the germline V gene are SGHAT and FQNNGV. The CDR3 spans 17 residues. CDR3 nucleotide sequence: TGTGCCAGCAGCTTAGGTCCAATGTTACAGAAGGGACCAGCCCCAGCATTT. It yields the protein CASSLGPMLQKGPAPAF.

As for this clonotype: The CDR3 does not end in the conserved phenylalanine or tryptophan, so this is likely a read error. The CDR3, as DNA: TGCAGCGTTGGGAGCGGAACGGGGCATGGCTACACCTCC. Its protein product is CSVGSGTGHGYTS. This chain joins TRBV29-1 and TRBJ1-2; D is possibly TRBD1 (5 bases). This CDR3 is built from 13 residues. Germline V lookup: CDR1 SQVTM, CDR2 ANQGSEA. V was cut by 4 bases and J by 6 bases, with 15 bases left in between.

J is TRBJ2-4 and V is TRBV6-1, with a possible D match to TRBD2 (6 bases). In germline, CDR1 is MNHNS, CDR2 SASEGT. The CDR3 totals 15 residues. V was clipped by 3 bases and J by 7 bases, with 16 bases between them. CDR3 in amino acids: CASSDFAGPTNIQYF. Here the CDR3 DNA reads TGTGCCAGCAGTGATTTTGCGGGGCCCACCAACATTCAGTACTTC.

The chain couples TRBV12-3 or TRBV12-4 to TRBJ2-2; D possibly corresponds to TRBD1 (5 bases). V lost 4 bases, J lost 7 bases, and 7 bases lay in between. The CDR3 is made up of 12 amino acids. CDR3 sequence (DNA): TGTGCCAGCAGTTATAGGGGCGGGGAGCTGTTTTTT. Its translation: CASSYRGGELFF.

Details on this clonotype: Its ends do not fully match the called genes, so a read error is possible. V usage is TRBV11-2 and J usage is TRBJ1-2; weak D call: TRBD1 (5 bases). This CDR3 is built from 13 residues. Germline V gives CDR1 SGHAT, CDR2 FQNNGV. The CDR3 bases are TGTGCCAGCAGCTTAGATCGGGGCGGCGGCTACATCTTC. Translation gives CASSLDRGGGYIF.

The table lists this clonotype with a few counts. This clone may be a read error of a much larger clone one base away. The rearrangement uses TRBV20-1 and TRBJ2-4; 8 nucleotides align to TRBD2. Germline CDR1 is DFQATT and CDR2 is SNEGSKA (reference sequence). The trim removed 6 bases at V and 4 bases at J, leaving 8 bases unmatched. This CDR3 spans 14 amino acids. Here the CDR3 reads CSAIPGLEKNIQYF. The CDR3 nucleotides read TGCAGTGCAATCCCGGGACTAGAAAAAAACATTCAGTACTTC.

The chain has TRBV24-1 and TRBJ2-2, with TRBD2 identical over 7 bases. This CDR3 is built from 15 residues. Germline CDR1 reads KGHDR; CDR2 reads SFDVKD. V shed 12 bases, J shed 4 bases, and the junction held 13 bases outside the gene matches. The CDR3 sequence: CASESREGPTGELFF. CDR3 nucleotides: TGTGCCTCCGAATCTAGGGAGGGGCCCACCGGGGAGCTGTTTTTT.

The J gene is TRBJ2-1, the V gene TRBV20-1; 11 bases fit TRBD1. The length of the CDR3 is 14 residues. J lost 8 bases, V lost 6 bases, and 9 bases had no gene match. CDR1 and CDR2 from the germline V gene are DFQATT and SNEGSKA (reference sequence). CDR3 sequence: CSAPRTGGFDEQFF. As DNA, the CDR3 is TGCAGTGCCCCTCGGACAGGGGGCTTCGATGAGCAGTTCTTC.

The chain employs TRBV2 and TRBJ2-7; 8 bases agree with TRBD1. Germline V lookup: CDR1 SNHLY, CDR2 FYNNEI. This CDR3 is built from 15 residues. With 2 bases clipped from V and 7 bases from J, the junction kept 10 bases outside the gene matches. CDR3 loop: CASSEPTGASGEQYF. CDR3 bases: TGTGCCAGCAGTGAACCGACAGGGGCATCTGGTGAGCAGTACTTC.

The CDR3 nucleotides are TGTGCCAGCAGCTTAGCGCGTCTCTACAGGGGCTACGAGCAGTACTTC. Residues: CASSLARLYRGYEQYF. V gene TRBV11-1 combines with J gene TRBJ2-7; the match to TRBD1 covers 7 bases. The germline V gene has CDR1 SGHAT and CDR2 FQDESV (reference sequence). The length of the CDR3 is 16 residues. The V segment lost 0 bases and the J segment 3 bases; nucleotides outside the gene matches: 8.

Comments on this clonotype: Compared with germline, one end of the junction differs, possibly owing to a read error. The gene calls are TRBV7-9 and TRBJ2-1; 14 nucleotides agree with TRBD2. The CDR3 sequence is 16 residues long. Germline V lookup: CDR1 SEHNR, CDR2 FQNEAQ (reference sequence). Here the CDR3 reads CVSSLGLAGGLDELFF. As DNA, the CDR3 is TGTGTCAGCAGCTTAGGACTAGCGGGAGGCCTCGATGAGCTGTTCTTC.

This clonotype was detected many times. The chain combines TRBV5-1 with TRBJ2-2; D is uncertain. In germline, CDR1 is SGHRS, CDR2 YFSETQ. The ends were cut back, 0 bases at V and 7 bases at J, with 10 bases in the middle. The CDR3 spans 14 residues. CDR3 in amino acids: CASSLAQFGGELFF. CDR3 bases: TGCGCCAGCAGCTTGGCTCAATTCGGCGGGGAGCTGTTTTTT.

The genes are TRBV11-2 and TRBJ2-1, with 7 bases lining up with TRBD2. The CDR3 extends over 15 amino acids. V dropped 3 bases and J dropped 5; count of bases not matched to a gene: 7. Germline V gene data show CDR1 as SGHAT and CDR2 as FQNNGV. DNA for the CDR3: TGTGCCAGCAGCTTTGATAGCGGGTTCAACAATGAGCAGTTCTTC. Translation: CASSFDSGFNNEQFF.

In the case of this clonotype: An end of the junction differs from the germline gene, which may be a read error. The V call is TRBV20-1, the J call TRBJ2-1; D possibly corresponds to TRBD2 (5 bases). CDR1 and CDR2 from the germline V gene are DFQATT and SNEGSKA (reference sequence). The CDR3 is 14 residues long. The CDR3 DNA reads TGCAGTGCTAGGAATCGGGCAGACTACAATGAACAGTTCTTC. This sequence encodes CSARNRADYNEQFF.

To note about this clonotype: Germline and junction disagree at one end, which may indicate a read error. The chain is built from TRBV7-9 and TRBJ1-6; 7 bases are shared with TRBD1. The CDR3 extends over 14 amino acids. Germline CDR1 reads SEHNR; CDR2 reads FQNEAQ (reference sequence). The CDR3 protein is CTSSLRDSYSPPHF. As DNA, the CDR3 is TGTACCAGCAGCTTAAGGGACAGTTATTCACCCCCCCACTTT.

This clonotype was counted ten times or more. V gene TRBV11-2 combines with J gene TRBJ1-1, with a weak D call TRBD1 (5 bases). Deletions cut 1 base from V and 2 bases from J, with 14 bases between. Germline loops: CDR1 SGHAT, CDR2 FQNNGV. The CDR3 is made up of 16 amino acids. CDR3: CASSLVSGTANTEAFF. As DNA, the CDR3 is TGTGCCAGCAGCTTAGTAAGCGGGACCGCCAACACTGAAGCTTTCTTT.

This clonotype has a handful of counts. V gene TRBV6-1 combines with J gene TRBJ2-4; D is possibly TRBD1 or TRBD2 (6 bases each). CDR1 and CDR2 (germline): MNHNS, SASEGT. V lost 6 bases and J 7 bases, leaving 13 bases between the germline ends. The CDR3 loop spans 13 amino acids. The CDR3 DNA reads TGTGCCAGCAGAACGCGAGGGGGGAACATTCAGTACTTC. This sequence encodes CASRTRGGNIQYF.

V and J are TRBV29-1 and TRBJ1-2, with 10 bases fitting TRBD1. V gave up 6 bases and J gave up 6 bases; unmatched junction bases: 10. CDR1 SQVTM and CDR2 ANQGSEA come from the germline V gene. The CDR3 runs 14 residues. As DNA, the CDR3 is TGCAGCGTGGCCGGGACAGGGGTAGGCAATGGCTACACCTTC. It codes for CSVAGTGVGNGYTF.

This chain links TRBV11-1 with TRBJ2-1; 8 bases match TRBD2. This CDR3 comprises 15 residues. Germline V CDR1 and CDR2: SGHAT, FQDESV (reference sequence). The J segment lost 4 bases and the V segment lost 8 bases, leaving 10 bases of the junction unmatched. The CDR3 protein is CASGSPAGVYNEQFF. CDR3 nucleotides: TGTGCCAGCGGCTCACCAGCGGGAGTTTACAATGAGCAGTTCTTC.

This chain joins TRBV20-1 and TRBJ2-7, with 7 bases identical to TRBD2. V trimming: 3 bases; J trimming: 9 bases; junction bases outside the gene matches: 14. The CDR3 spans 14 residues. Germline CDR1 reads DFQATT; CDR2 reads SNEGSKA (reference sequence). The CDR3 coding sequence is TGCAGTGCTAGTCCCGGGGGGAGTGTAATGGGGCAGTACTTC. Protein sequence: CSASPGGSVMGQYF.

As to this clonotype: The junction does not match germline at one end; this may be a read error. The J gene is TRBJ2-3, the V gene TRBV20-1; 15 bases fit TRBD2. CDR1 and CDR2 from the germline V gene are DFQATT and SNEGSKA (reference sequence). CDR3 length: 20 residues. DNA for the CDR3: TGCAGCGCTAGTCGCCCCGGACTAGCGGGAGGGCTGAGCAGCACAGATACGCAGTATTTT. As protein: CSASRPGLAGGLSSTDTQYF.

The genes are TRBV4-3 and TRBJ1-2; D perhaps matches TRBD1 (6 bases). The CDR3 sequence is 15 residues long. V lost 2 bases and J 0 bases, leaving 10 bases between the germline ends. Germline assignment: CDR1 LGHNA and CDR2 YSLEER. The CDR3 here is CASSQSGQSNYGYTF. The CDR3 nucleotides are TGCGCCAGCAGCCAAAGTGGACAGTCTAACTATGGCTACACCTTC.

For this clonotype: Here the CDR3 omits its conserved ending phenylalanine or tryptophan, so a read error is the likely source. The DNA is left out, because the CDR3 cannot be placed on it with certainty; the CDR3 is given as TCRdb lists it. The chain joins TRBV29-1 to TRBJ2-7; the table's D call of TRBD1 was not tested on the DNA. The CDR3 contains 14 residues when both ends are counted. Looked up from germline, CDR1 is SQVTM and CDR2 is ANQGSEA. CDR3 region: CSVQGTEGFCEEYL.

Comment on this clonotype: Germline and junction disagree at one end, which may indicate a read error. The J gene is TRBJ2-7, the V gene TRBV11-1, with D tentatively TRBD1 or TRBD2 (5 bases each). Germline V gives CDR1 SGHAT, CDR2 FQDESV (reference sequence). This CDR3 has 12 amino acids. The CDR3 sequence: CTSSGPGHEQYF. In DNA form, the CDR3 reads TGTACCAGCAGCGGACCGGGGCACGAGCAGTACTTC.

The chain has TRBV6-5 and TRBJ2-1, with TRBD2 matching over 15 bases. The germline V gene has CDR1 MNHEY and CDR2 SVGAGI. The ends lost 5 bases at V and 10 bases at J; junction bases unmatched: 9. The CDR3 is 16 amino acids. CDR3 DNA sequence: TGTGCCAGCAGTAACCCCGGGACTAGCGGGAGGCGCGAGCAGTTCTTC. Protein: CASSNPGTSGRREQFF.